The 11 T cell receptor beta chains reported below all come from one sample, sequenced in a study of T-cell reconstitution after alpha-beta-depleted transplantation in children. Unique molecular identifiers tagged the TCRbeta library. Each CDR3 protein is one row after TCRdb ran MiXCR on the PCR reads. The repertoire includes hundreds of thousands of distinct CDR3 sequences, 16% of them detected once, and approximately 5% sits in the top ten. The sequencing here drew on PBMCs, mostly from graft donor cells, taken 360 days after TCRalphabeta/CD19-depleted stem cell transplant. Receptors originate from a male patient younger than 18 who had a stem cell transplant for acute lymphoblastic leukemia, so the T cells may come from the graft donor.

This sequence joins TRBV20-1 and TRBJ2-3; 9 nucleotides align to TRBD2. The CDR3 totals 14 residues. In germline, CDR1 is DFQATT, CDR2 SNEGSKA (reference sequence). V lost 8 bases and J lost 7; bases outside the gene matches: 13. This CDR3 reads CSSGVAGALNTQYF. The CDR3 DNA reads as TGCAGTTCCGGGGTAGCGGGAGCTTTGAATACGCAGTATTTT.

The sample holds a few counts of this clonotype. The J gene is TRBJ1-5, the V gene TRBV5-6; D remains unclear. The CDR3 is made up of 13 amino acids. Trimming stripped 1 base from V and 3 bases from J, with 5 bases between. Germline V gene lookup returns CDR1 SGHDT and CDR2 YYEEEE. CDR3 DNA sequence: TGTGCCAGCAGCTTGCGCAACAATCAGCCCCAGCATTTT. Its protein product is CASSLRNNQPQHF.

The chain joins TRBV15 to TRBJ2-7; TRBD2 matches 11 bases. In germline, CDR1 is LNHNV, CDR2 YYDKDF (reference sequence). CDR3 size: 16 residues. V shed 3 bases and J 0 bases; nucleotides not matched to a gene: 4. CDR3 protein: CATSRRLAGYSYEQYF. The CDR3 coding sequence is TGTGCCACCAGCAGGAGACTAGCGGGATACTCCTACGAGCAGTACTTC.

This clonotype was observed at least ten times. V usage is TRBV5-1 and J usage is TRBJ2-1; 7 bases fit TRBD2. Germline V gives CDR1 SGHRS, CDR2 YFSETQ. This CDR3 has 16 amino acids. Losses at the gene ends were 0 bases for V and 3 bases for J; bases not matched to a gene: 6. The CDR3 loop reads CASSLGLAAVYNEQFF. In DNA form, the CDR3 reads TGCGCCAGCAGCTTGGGTCTAGCGGCTGTCTACAATGAGCAGTTCTTC.

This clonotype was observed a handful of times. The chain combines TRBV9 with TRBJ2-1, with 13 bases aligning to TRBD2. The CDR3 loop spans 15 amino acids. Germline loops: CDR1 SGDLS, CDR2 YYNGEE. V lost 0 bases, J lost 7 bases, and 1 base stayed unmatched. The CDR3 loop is CASSVGTSGGNEQFF. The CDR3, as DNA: TGTGCCAGCAGCGTAGGGACTAGCGGGGGTAATGAGCAGTTCTTC. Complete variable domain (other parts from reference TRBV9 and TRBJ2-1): DSGVTQTPKHLITATGQRVTLRCSPRSGDLSVYWYQQSLDQGLQFLIQYYNGEERAKGNILERFSAQQFPDLHSELNLSSLELGDSALYFCASSVGTSGGNEQFFGPGTRLTVL.

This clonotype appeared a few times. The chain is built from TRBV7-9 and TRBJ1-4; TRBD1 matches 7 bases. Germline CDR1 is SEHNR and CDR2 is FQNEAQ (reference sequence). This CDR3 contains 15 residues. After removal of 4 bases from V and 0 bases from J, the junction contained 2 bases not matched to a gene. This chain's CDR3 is CASSSQGATNEKLFF. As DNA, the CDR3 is TGTGCCAGCAGCTCTCAGGGGGCAACTAATGAAAAACTGTTTTTT.

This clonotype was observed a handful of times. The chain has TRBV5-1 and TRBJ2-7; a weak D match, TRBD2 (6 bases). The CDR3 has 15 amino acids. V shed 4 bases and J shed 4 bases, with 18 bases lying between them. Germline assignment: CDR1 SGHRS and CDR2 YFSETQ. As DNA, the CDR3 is TGCGCCAGCAGCCTACGCGGGACCGTGTTTTACGAGCAGTACTTC. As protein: CASSLRGTVFYEQYF.

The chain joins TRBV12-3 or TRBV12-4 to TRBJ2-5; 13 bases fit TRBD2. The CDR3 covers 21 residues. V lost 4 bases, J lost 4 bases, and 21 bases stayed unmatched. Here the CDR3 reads CASSSKSRSGGLAGVGETQYF. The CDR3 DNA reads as TGTGCCAGCAGTTCGAAATCCCGGTCGGGAGGACTAGCGGGAGTGGGAGAGACCCAGTACTTC.

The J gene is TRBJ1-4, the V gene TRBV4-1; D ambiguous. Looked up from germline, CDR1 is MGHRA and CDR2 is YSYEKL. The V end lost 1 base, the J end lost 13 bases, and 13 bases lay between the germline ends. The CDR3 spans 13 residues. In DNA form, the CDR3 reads TGCGCCAGCAGCCAAGTGACGACGGAACTACTGTTTTTT. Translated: CASSQVTTELLFF.

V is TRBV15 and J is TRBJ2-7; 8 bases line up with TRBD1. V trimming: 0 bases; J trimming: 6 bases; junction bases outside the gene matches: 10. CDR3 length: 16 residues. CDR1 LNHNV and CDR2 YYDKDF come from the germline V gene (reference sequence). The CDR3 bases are TGTGCCACCAGCAGAGATCCGGACAGGGAATTCCCCGAGCAGTACTTC. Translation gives CATSRDPDREFPEQYF.

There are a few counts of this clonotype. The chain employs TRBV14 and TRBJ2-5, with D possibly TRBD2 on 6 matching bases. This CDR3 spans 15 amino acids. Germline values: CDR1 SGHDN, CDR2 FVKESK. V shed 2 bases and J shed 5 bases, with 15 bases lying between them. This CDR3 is CASSQLWVGGETQYF. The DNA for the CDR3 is TGTGCCAGCAGCCAACTCTGGGTAGGAGGGGAGACCCAGTACTTC.